The present T cell receptor beta chain was sequenced within a study of memory CD4+ T cells and cytomegalovirus serostatus (dated by TCRdb to between 2019 and 2020). With regard to the full study: The cohort comprised 35 or so healthy Belgian adults, 9 CMV seropositive and some 24 CMV seronegative. To replicate a published TCR-based CMV serostatus classifier, the study sequenced CD4+ memory TCRbeta repertoires from a Belgian cohort whose cytomegalovirus serostatus was known.

This clone was detected only a few times. Its specific antigen is unknown. No much larger clone is present one base from it, and per-base qualities are unavailable. The Quick-DNA Microprep Kit was used to extract genomic DNA from the sorted cells. TCRbeta DNA was amplified with the immunoSEQ hsTCRbeta kit following the manufacturer's protocol. TCRbeta libraries were sequenced on an Illumina MiSeq instrument. For the original study's pipeline: Following removal of out-of-frame sequences, more than 2,000,000 distinct TCRbeta sequences were retained, with an average of roughly 71,000 per individual. Each individual was scored according to the count of more than 150 previously reported CMV-associated TCRbeta sequences and the total productive distinct TCRbeta count. A beta-binomial model was reimplemented in Python, and scikit-learn random forests with default parameters were trained on data from the US cohort. Classifier performance on the Belgian cohort was summarized as median AUC with percentile confidence intervals over 10,000 bootstrap iterations. Not all clones reach the TCRdb copy of this immuneACCESS table, which keeps in-frame sequences only. Checked studies attribute under half of the gap to unresolved V genes and leave the rest unexplained. The V and J calls and the clone size are those of that table, but D and trimming were determined from the DNA. A total of around 50,000 clones appear in this sample, about 73% of them only once. The ten largest clones represent 0.67% of the sample.

What the study reported, not specific to this receptor: The results were interpreted as suggesting that the CMV-associated TCR signature is mostly present in the CD4+ memory repertoire. A median bootstrapped AUC of 0.95 with a 95% CI of 0.76-1.00 was achieved on the Belgian cohort by the original-framework classifier. Of roughly 170 previously reported CMV-associated TCRbeta sequences, approximately 70 appeared in the CD4+ memory repertoires, each in one to five individuals. For predicting CMV serostatus, the median bootstrapped AUC was roughly 0.95 using the original framework and less than 0.93 using a US-trained random forest. Only CD4+CD45RO+ memory cells were sequenced, unlike the original study, which covered naive and memory CD4+ and CD8+ populations.

Single viable CD3+CD4+CD8-CD45RO+ cells were sorted as memory CD4+ T cells on a FACSAria II. CMV serostatus was determined using a Roche Elecsys assay that detects serum IgG against CMV pp150, pp28, p38 and p52. Following thawing, total CD4+ T cells were enriched through positive selection using CD4 magnetic microbeads. The samples came from a separate study whose specific focus was interrogating the CD4+ T cell memory repertoire. Peripheral blood mononuclear cells were isolated and cryopreserved according to standard operating procedures, and serum was kept at -80 degrees C. The staining used CD3-PerCP (BW264/56), CD4-APC (RPA-T4), CD45RO-PE (UCHT1) and CD8-Pacific Orange (3B5) antibodies, and Sytox blue was used to exclude non-viable cells. V lost 6 bases and J lost 0 bases, and the count of bases not matched to a germline gene is 6. Reading the germline V gene gives CDR1 SGHTA and CDR2 FQGNSA. From its cysteine to its phenylalanine, the CDR3 spans 15 amino acids. The CDR3 DNA has 45 bases and is translated from base 1.

This receptor was obtained from an adult in good health and CMV-seronegative. The specimen sequenced was memory CD4+ T cells from blood. The chain couples TRBV7-2 to TRBJ2-3; TRBD1 agrees with 7 junctional bases. DNA sequence: TGTGCCAGCAGACACCCGGGACAGAGCACAGATACGCAGTATTTT. Its translation is CASRHPGQSTDTQYF.